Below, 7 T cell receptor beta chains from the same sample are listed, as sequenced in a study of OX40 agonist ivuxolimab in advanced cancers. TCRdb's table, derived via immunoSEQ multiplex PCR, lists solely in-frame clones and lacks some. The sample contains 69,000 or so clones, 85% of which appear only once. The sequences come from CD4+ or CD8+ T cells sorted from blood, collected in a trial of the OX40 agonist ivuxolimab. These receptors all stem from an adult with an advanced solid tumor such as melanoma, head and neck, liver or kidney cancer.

The CDR3 sequence: CASSLRPGRSTDTQYF. DNA for the CDR3: TGTGCCAGCAGTTTACGTCCGGGTCGCAGCACAGATACGCAGTATTTT. V usage is TRBV27 and J usage is TRBJ2-3, with D unclear. There are 16 residues in the CDR3. The germline V gene encodes CDR1 MNHEY and CDR2 SMNVEV (reference sequence). The V gene lost 2 bases and the J gene lost 0 bases, with 12 bases spanning the gap.

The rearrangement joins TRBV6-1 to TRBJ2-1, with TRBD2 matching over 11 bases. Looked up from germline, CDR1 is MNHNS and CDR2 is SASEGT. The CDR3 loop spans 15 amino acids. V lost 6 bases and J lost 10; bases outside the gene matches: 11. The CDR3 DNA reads TGTGCCAGCAGACCCACTAGCGGGAGATCCGGAGAGCAGTTCTTC. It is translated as CASRPTSGRSGEQFF.

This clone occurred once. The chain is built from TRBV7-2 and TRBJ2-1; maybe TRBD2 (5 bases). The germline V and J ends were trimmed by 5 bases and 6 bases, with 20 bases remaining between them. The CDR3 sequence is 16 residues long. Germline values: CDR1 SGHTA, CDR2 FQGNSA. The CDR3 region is CASSHNTGNGFNEQFF. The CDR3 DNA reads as TGTGCCAGCAGCCACAATACGGGGAATGGATTCAATGAGCAGTTCTTC.

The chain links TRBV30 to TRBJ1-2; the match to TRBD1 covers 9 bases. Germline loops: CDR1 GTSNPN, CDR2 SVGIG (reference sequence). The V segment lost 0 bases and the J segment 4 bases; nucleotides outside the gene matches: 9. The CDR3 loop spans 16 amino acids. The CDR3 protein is CAWSVNPGQGSYGYTF. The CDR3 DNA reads TGTGCCTGGAGTGTAAACCCGGGACAGGGAAGCTATGGCTACACCTTC.

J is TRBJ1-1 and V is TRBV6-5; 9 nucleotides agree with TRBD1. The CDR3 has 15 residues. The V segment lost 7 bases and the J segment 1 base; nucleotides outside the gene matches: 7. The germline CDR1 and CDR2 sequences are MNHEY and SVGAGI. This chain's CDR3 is CASILQGAQNTEAFF. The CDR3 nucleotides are TGTGCCAGCATCCTACAGGGGGCGCAGAACACTGAAGCTTTCTTT.

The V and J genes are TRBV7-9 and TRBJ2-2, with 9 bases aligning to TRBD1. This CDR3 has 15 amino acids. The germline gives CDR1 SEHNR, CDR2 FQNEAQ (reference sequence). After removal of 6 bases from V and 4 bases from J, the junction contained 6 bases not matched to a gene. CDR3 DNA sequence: TGTGCCAGCAGACCCGGACAGGGGAGCACCGGGGAGCTGTTTTTT. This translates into CASRPGQGSTGELFF.

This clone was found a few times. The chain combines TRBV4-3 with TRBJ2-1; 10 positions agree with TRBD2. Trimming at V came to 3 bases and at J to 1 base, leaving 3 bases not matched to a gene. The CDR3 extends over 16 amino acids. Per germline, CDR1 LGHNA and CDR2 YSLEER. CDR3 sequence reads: CASSHVAGGSYNEQFF. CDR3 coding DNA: TGCGCCAGCAGCCACGTAGCGGGGGGTTCCTACAATGAGCAGTTCTTC.